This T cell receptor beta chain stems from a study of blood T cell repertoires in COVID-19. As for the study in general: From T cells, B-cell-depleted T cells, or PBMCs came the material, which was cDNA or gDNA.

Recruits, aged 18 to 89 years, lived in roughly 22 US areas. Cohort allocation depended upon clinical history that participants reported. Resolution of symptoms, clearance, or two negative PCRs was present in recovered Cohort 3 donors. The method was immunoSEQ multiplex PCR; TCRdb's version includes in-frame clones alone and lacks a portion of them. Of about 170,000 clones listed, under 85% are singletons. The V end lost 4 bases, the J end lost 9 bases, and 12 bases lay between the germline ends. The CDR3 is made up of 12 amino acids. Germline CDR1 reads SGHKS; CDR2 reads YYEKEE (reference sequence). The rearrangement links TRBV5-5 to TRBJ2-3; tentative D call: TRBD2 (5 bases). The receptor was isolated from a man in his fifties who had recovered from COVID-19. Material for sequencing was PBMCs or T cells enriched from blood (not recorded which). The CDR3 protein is CASSPTRKTQYF. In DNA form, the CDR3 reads TGTGCCAGCAGCCCAACTAGGAAGACGCAGTATTTT.